The source of this T cell receptor (beta chain) is a study of blood T cell repertoires in COVID-19. In the study overall: COVID-19 samples collected from the United States, Italy and Spain covered acute and convalescent phases. PBMCs, B-cell-depleted T cells, or T cells provided the cDNA or gDNA that made up the material.

CDR3 length: 15 residues. The germline V and J ends were trimmed by 1 base and 5 bases, with 12 bases remaining between them. CDR1 is MDHEN and CDR2 is SYDVKM in the germline V gene. Methods used by the authors: Amplification with reference gene primers provided the estimates of nucleated cell counts. Clones were read by immunoSEQ multiplex PCR, and TCRdb kept only the in-frame ones, dropping some. The DNA was the basis for D and trimming; V, J and clone size are from that table. The table has approximately 88,000 clones, over 75% seen once. The source is a woman aged 70 to 79 with acute or convalescent COVID-19. The chain joins TRBV28 to TRBJ1-5, with D perhaps matching TRBD1 (5 bases). Sequencing was performed on peripheral blood. CDR3 residues: CASSLSLDSYQPQHF. The CDR3 DNA is TGTGCCAGCAGTTTATCCCTTGACAGTTATCAGCCCCAGCATTTT. Complete variable domain (other parts from reference TRBV28 and TRBJ1-5): DVKVTQSSRYLVKRTGEKVFLECVQDMDHENMFWYRQDPGLGLRLIYFSYDVKMKEKGDIPEGYSVSREKKERFSLILESASTNQTSMYLCASSLSLDSYQPQHFGDGTRLSIL.